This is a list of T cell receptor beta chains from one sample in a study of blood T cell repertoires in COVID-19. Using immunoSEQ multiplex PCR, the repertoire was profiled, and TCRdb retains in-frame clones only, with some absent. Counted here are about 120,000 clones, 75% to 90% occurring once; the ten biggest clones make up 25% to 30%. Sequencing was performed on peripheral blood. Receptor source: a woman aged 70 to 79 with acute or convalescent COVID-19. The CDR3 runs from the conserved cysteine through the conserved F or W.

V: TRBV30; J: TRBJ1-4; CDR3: CAWSPGTGDEKLFF
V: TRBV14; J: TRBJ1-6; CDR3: CASSRNSPDNSPLHF
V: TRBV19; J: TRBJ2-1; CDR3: CASSQTGSWPRQFF
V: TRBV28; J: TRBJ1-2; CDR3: CASRPLYRVNYGYTF
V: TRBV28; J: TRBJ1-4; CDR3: CASSTMGGEDEKLFF
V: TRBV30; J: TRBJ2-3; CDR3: CAWSVRASGGALMAQYF
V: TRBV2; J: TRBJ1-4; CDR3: CASSEGGQGGEKLFF
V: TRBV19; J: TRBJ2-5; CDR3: CASTPGGAETQYF
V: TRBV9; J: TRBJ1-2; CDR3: CASSVTGKSYGYTF
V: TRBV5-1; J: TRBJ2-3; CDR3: CASSLGRTGSVADTQYF
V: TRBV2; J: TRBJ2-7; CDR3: CASSEGGLFRSSYEQYF
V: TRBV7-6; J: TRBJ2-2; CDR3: CASSLGASADSGELFF
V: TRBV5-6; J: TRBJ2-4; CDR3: CASSLLGGAKNIQYF
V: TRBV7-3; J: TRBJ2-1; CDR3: CASSKGQGSREQFF
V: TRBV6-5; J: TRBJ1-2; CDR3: CASRSTGSYGYTF
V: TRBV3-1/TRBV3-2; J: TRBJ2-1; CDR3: CASSQEGAGEQFF
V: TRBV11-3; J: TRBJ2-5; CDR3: CASSLGLLAGAPDRETQYF
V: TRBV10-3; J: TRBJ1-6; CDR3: CASQEGASPLHF
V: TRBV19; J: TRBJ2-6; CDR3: CASSTGTGGYGANVLTF
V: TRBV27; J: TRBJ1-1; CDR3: CASSLPGNMNTEAFF
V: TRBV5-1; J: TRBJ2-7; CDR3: CASSLDPSGGFAYEQYF
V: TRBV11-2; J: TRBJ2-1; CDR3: CASSLDRAGGVYNEQFF
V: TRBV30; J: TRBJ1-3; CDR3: CAVAGGPGNTIYF
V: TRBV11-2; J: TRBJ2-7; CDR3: CASSKVEGEQYF
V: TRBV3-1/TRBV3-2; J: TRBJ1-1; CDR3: CASSQDGPTGTEAFF
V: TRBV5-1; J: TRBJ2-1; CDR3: CASSSDSSYNEQFF
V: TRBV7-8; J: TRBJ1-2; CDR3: CASSLGAEGLYTF
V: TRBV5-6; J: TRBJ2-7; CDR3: CASSRGQISYEQYF
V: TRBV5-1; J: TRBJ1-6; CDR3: CASSLQTGFNSPLHF
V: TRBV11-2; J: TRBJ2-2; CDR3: CASSSAGTRTNTGELFF
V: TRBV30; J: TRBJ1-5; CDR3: CAWSLSGDSNQPQHF
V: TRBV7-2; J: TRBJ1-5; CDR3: CASSHPAAAQHF
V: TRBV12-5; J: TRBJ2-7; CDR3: CASVMTGPSSYEQYF
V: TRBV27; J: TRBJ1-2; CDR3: CASSFGGWGGYTF
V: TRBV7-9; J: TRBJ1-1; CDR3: CASSLAGSNTEAFF
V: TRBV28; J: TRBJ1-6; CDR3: CASSFPVYYNSPLHF
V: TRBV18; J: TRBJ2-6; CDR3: CASSWTGGSGANVLTF
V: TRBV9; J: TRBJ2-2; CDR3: CASSGLAGNTGELFF
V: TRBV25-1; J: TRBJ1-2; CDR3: CASSEKLRVMDGYTF
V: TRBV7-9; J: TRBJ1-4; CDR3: CASSRDRGSGEKLFF
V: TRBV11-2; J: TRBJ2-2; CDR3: CASSLNSGGTGELFF
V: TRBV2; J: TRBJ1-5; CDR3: CASSELRAGVSF
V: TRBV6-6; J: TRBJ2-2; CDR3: CASSTGGGRGTGELFF
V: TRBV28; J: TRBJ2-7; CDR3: CASSFGGGLSYEQYF
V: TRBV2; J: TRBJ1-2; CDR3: CASSEGPGLNYGYTF
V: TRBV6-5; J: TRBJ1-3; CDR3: CASSDRVYGNTIYF
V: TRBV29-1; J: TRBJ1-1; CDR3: CSVWDRNTEAFF
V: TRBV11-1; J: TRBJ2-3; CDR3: CASSLAPGSTDTQYF
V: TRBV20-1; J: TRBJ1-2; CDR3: CSASTQSWGYTF
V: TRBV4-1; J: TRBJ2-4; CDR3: CASSQGGGNIQYF
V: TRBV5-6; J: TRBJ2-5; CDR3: CASSLAFEGNAETQYF
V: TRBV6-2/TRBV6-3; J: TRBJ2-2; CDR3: CASSYGQGANTGELFF
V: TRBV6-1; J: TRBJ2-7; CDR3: CASSERGDGGTYEQYF
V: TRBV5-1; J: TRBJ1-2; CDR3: CASSLEDGVGYGYTF
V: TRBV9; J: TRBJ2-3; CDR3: CASSVAWGLPDTQYF
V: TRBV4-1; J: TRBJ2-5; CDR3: CASSLLPRETQYF